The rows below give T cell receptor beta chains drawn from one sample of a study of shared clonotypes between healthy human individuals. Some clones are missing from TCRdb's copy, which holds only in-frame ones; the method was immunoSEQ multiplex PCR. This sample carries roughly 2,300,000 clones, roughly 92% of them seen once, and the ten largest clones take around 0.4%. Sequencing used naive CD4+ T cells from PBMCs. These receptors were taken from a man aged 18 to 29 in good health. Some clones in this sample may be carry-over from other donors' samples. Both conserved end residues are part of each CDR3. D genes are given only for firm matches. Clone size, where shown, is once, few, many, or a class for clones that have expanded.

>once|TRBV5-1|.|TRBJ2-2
CASSLVVGGSTGELFF
TGCGCCAGCAGCTTGGTTGTAGGGGGAAGCACCGGGGAGCTGTTTTTT
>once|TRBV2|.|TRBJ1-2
CASFEEGAVYGYTF
TGTGCCAGTTTCGAGGAGGGAGCCGTATATGGCTACACCTTC
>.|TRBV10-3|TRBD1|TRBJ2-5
CAIRGQGLETQYF
TGTGCCATCAGGGGACAGGGCCTAGAGACCCAGTACTTC
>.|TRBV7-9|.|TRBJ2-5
CASSPLPPGPSKETQYF
TGTGCCAGCAGCCCCTTGCCCCCGGGACCCTCCAAAGAGACCCAGTACTTC
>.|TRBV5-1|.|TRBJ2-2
CASSSPGTRNTGELFF
TGCGCCAGCAGCAGCCCCGGGACGCGGAACACCGGGGAGCTGTTTTTT
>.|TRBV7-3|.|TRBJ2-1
CASSLTPGAGSYNEQFF
TGTGCCAGCAGCTTAACTCCGGGGGCTGGCTCCTACAATGAGCAGTTCTTC
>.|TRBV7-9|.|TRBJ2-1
CASSLDFIEQFF
TGTGCCAGCAGCTTGGATTTTATTGAGCAGTTCTTC
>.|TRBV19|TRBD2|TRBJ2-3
CASSIRGTSGTSSTDTQYF
TGTGCCAGTAGTATAAGAGGGACTAGCGGGACCTCTAGCACAGATACGCAGTATTTT
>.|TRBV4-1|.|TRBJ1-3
CASSQERASGNTIYF
TGCGCCAGCAGCCAAGAAAGGGCCTCTGGAAACACCATATATTTT
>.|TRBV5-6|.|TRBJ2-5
CASSRGGYTRETQYF
TGTGCCAGCAGCCGGGGTGGTTATACTCGTGAGACCCAGTACTTC
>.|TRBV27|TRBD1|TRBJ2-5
CASRWTGAGETQYF
TGTGCCAGCAGATGGACAGGGGCAGGAGAGACCCAGTACTTC
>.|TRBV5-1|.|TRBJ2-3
CASSPGTLRADTQYF
TGCGCCAGCAGCCCGGGGACCCTCCGGGCAGATACGCAGTATTTT
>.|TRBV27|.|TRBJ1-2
CATQSIGAGDYGYTF
TGTGCCACGCAATCCATCGGCGCCGGCGACTATGGCTACACCTTC
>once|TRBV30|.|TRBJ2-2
CAWSPLALTGELFF
TGTGCCTGGAGTCCCTTAGCGCTAACCGGGGAGCTGTTTTTT
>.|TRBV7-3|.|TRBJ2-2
CASSSSTGELFF
TGTGCCAGCAGCTCCTCTACCGGGGAGCTGTTTTTT
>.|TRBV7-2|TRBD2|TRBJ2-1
CASSLGAGEHNEQFF
TGTGCCAGCAGCTTAGGAGCGGGAGAACACAATGAGCAGTTCTTC
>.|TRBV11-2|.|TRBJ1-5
CASSPGANSNQPQHF
TGTGCCAGCAGCCCAGGGGCCAATAGCAATCAGCCCCAGCATTTT
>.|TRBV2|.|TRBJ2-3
CASSLDSTDTQYF
TGTGCCAGCAGTCTGGACAGCACAGATACGCAGTATTTT
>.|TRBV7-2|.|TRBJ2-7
CASSRMGSRSYEQYF
TGTGCCAGCAGCCGGATGGGGAGTAGGTCCTACGAGCAGTACTTC
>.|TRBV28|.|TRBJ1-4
CASTRLGGRSTNEKLFF
TGTGCCAGCACCCGTCTTGGGGGGCGCAGTACTAATGAAAAACTGTTTTTT
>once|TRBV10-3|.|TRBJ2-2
CAISVQLGNTGELFF
TGTGCCATCAGTGTCCAGCTCGGGAACACCGGGGAGCTGTTTTTT
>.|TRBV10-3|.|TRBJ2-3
CAISPFGGGLTDTQYF
TGTGCCATCAGTCCCTTTGGAGGGGGCCTCACAGATACGCAGTATTTT
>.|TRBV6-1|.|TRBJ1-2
CASSEAGAGANYGYTF
TGTGCCAGCAGTGAAGCAGGGGCGGGAGCTAACTATGGCTACACCTTC
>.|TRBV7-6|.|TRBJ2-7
CASSPGTGNEYSYEQYF
TGTGCCAGCAGCCCGGGAACAGGAAACGAATACTCCTACGAGCAGTACTTC
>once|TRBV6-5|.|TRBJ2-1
CATTGTTYNEQFF
TGTGCCACCACCGGCACCACCTACAATGAGCAGTTCTTC
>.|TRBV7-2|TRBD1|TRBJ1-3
CASSFTRGQSSGNTIYF
TGTGCCAGCAGCTTTACCAGGGGACAGAGCTCTGGAAACACCATATATTTT
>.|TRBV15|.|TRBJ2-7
CATSTGTYSYEQYF
TGTGCCACCAGCACCGGGACATATTCCTACGAGCAGTACTTC
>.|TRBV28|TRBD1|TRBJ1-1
CASSLWTGRTEAFF
TGTGCCAGCAGTTTATGGACAGGGAGAACTGAAGCTTTCTTT
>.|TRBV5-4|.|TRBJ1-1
CASSLRSALNTEAFF
TGTGCCAGCAGCTTGAGATCGGCGCTGAACACTGAAGCTTTCTTT
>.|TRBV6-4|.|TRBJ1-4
CASSDSNEKLFF
TGTGCCAGCAGTGACTCTAATGAAAAACTGTTTTTT
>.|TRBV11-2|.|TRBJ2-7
CASSLARYTYEQYF
TGTGCCAGCAGCTTGGCTCGGTATACCTACGAGCAGTACTTC
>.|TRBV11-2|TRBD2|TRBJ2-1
CASSIAGGREGDNEQFF
TGTGCCAGCAGCATAGCGGGAGGGCGGGAGGGCGACAATGAGCAGTTCTTC
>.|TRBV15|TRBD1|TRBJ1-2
CATSKGQGGGYTF
TGTGCCACCAGCAAAGGACAGGGCGGTGGCTACACCTTC
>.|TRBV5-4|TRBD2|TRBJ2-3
CASSLMAGGATDTQYF
TGTGCCAGCAGCTTGATGGCGGGAGGGGCCACAGATACGCAGTATTTT
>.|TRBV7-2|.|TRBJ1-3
CASSLAWTLTGNTIYF
TGTGCCAGCAGCTTAGCGTGGACCTTAACTGGAAACACCATATATTTT
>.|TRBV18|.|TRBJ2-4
CASSPNSGLAKNIQYF
TGTGCCAGCTCACCTAATAGCGGCCTAGCCAAAAACATTCAGTACTTC
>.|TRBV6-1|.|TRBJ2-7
CASRRDFYEQYF
TGTGCCAGCAGGAGGGACTTCTACGAGCAGTACTTC
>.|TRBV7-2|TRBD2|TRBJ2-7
CASGLTAGGLGVQYF
TGTGCCAGCGGCCTTACGGCGGGAGGGCTGGGGGTGCAGTACTTC
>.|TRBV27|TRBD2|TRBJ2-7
CASRLSGLAYEQYF
TGTGCCAGCAGACTTTCGGGACTAGCCTACGAGCAGTACTTC
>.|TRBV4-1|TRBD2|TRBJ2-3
CASSQRAGRREDFLDTQYF
TGCGCCAGCAGCCAACGAGCCGGTCGGCGGGAGGACTTTTTGGATACGCAGTATTTT
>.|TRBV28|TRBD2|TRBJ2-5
CASSASSGIGLRQETQYF
TGTGCCAGCAGTGCATCTAGCGGGATCGGGCTAAGACAAGAGACCCAGTACTTC
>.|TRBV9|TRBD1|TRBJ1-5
CASSVGQGGSQPQHF
TGTGCCAGCAGCGTTGGACAGGGGGGTTCTCAGCCCCAGCATTTT
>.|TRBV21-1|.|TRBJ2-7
CASSTGDRGGVRLSYEQYF
TGTGCCAGCAGCACGGGGGACAGGGGGGGTGTTCGTCTGTCCTACGAGCAGTACTTC
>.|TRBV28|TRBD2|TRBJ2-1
CASSSPGLALFF
TGTGCCAGCAGCTCTCCGGGACTAGCCCTGTTCTTC
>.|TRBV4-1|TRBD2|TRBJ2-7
CASSQDRAGGLAYEQYF
TGCGCCAGCAGCCAAGACAGGGCGGGAGGCCTAGCTTACGAGCAGTACTTC
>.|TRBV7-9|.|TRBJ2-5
CASSPHLIIKETQYF
TGTGCCAGCAGCCCACACCTGATCATAAAAGAGACCCAGTACTTC
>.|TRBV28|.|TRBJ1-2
CASSLVQYYGYTF
TGTGCCAGCAGTTTGGTCCAGTACTATGGCTACACCTTC
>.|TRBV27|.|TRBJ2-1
CASSQGRASGGHPFEQFF
TGTGCCAGCAGTCAGGGGAGGGCTAGCGGAGGCCACCCCTTCGAGCAGTTCTTC
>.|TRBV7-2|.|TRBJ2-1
CASSPRSGGGNEQFF
TGTGCCAGCAGCCCGAGGTCAGGAGGCGGCAATGAGCAGTTCTTC
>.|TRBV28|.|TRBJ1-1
CASSSGWTTEAFF
TGTGCCAGCAGTTCAGGCTGGACCACTGAAGCTTTCTTT
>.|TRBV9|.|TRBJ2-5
CASSVGAGSAETQYF
TGTGCCAGCAGCGTAGGTGCAGGGAGTGCGGAGACCCAGTACTTC
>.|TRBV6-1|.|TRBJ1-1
CASSEQPMNTEAFF
TGTGCCAGCAGTGAACAGCCCATGAACACTGAAGCTTTCTTT
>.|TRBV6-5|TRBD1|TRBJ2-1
CASSWTGGQGEQFF
TGTGCCAGCAGTTGGACAGGGGGCCAGGGTGAGCAGTTCTTC
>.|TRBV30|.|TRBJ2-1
CAWRQYNEQFF
TGTGCCTGGAGACAATACAATGAGCAGTTCTTC